This passage covers 27 T cell receptor beta chains from one sample sequenced in a study of blood T cells in healthy people across ages. Using a J-beta primer mix together with a sample-barcoded 5' primer, a second PCR was run for about 6 to 11 cycles. A single record per CDR3 protein comes from TCRdb applying MiXCR to the 5' RACE reads. Of some 710,000 distinct CDR3 sequences listed, about 45% are singletons. Material for sequencing was blood. All receptors come from an elderly man in good health.

V usage is TRBV24-1 and J usage is TRBJ2-1; perhaps TRBD2 as D (7 bases). CDR1 is KGHDR and CDR2 is SFDVKD in the germline V gene. This CDR3 region has 19 residues. V dropped 4 bases and J dropped 4 bases, with 25 bases sitting between them. The CDR3: CATSEKNAGARGFYNEQFF. CDR3 coding DNA: TGTGCCACCAGTGAAAAGAATGCGGGGGCGCGGGGATTTTACAATGAGCAGTTCTTC.

The CDR3 region is CASSAGMPQETQYF. DNA for the CDR3: TGTGCCAGCAGTGCCGGGATGCCGCAAGAGACCCAGTACTTC. The rearrangement joins TRBV12-3 or TRBV12-4 to TRBJ2-5; a weak D match, TRBD2 (5 bases). V was clipped by 5 bases and J by 2 bases, with 12 bases between them. The CDR3 spans 14 residues.

This clonotype was found once. The gene calls are TRBV29-1 and TRBJ2-3; D could derive from TRBD1 or TRBD2 (5 bases each). The CDR3 runs to 12 residues. CDR1 and CDR2 from the germline V gene are SQVTM and ANQGSEA. V was shortened by 3 bases and J by 2 bases, with 6 bases between the two germline ends. CDR3 amino acids: CSVEGTTDTQYF. In DNA form, the CDR3 reads TGCAGCGTTGAGGGGACCACAGATACGCAGTATTTT.

This clonotype was found a few times. The gene calls are TRBV11-2 and TRBJ1-2; D is unresolved. Per the germline V gene, CDR1 is SGHAT and CDR2 is FQNNGV. The CDR3 length is 11 residues. Trimming left V 3 bases short and J 8 bases short, with 7 bases between. The CDR3 sequence is CASSFRSGYTF. As DNA, the CDR3 is TGTGCCAGCAGCTTCAGGTCGGGCTACACCTTC.

The chain couples TRBV6-2 or TRBV6-3 to TRBJ2-7; no reliable D call. CDR3 length equals 13 residues. Germline values: CDR1 MNHEY, CDR2 SVGEGT. V lost 9 bases and J 2 bases, leaving 14 bases between the germline ends. CDR3 DNA sequence: TGTGCCAGTAGACGGAGTCCTCCCTACGAGCAGTACTTC. Its protein is CASRRSPPYEQYF.

This clonotype was recorded a few times. This rearrangement joins TRBV20-1 to TRBJ2-5, with a tentative D call TRBD2 (6 bases). CDR1 and CDR2 (germline): DFQATT, SNEGSKA (reference sequence). The germline V and J ends were trimmed by 0 bases and 3 bases, with 8 bases remaining between them. This CDR3 is built from 13 residues. In DNA, the CDR3 is TGCAGTGCTAGAGATGGGGGGAAAGAGACCCAGTACTTC. It yields the protein CSARDGGKETQYF.

Only a few counts were recorded for this clonotype. The rearrangement joins TRBV20-1 to TRBJ2-2; 7 bases align to TRBD1. The CDR3 has 14 amino acids. Germline V CDR1 and CDR2: DFQATT, SNEGSKA (reference sequence). V trimming: 2 bases; J trimming: 5 bases; junction bases outside the gene matches: 5. The CDR3 DNA is TGCAGTGCTAGAAGGGGGCTCGGAACCGGGGAGCTGTTTTTT. It codes for CSARRGLGTGELFF.

The V gene is TRBV20-1, the J gene TRBJ2-1, with 12 bases identical to TRBD2. CDR1 DFQATT and CDR2 SNEGSKA come from the germline V gene (reference sequence). The CDR3 has 16 amino acids. Trimming took 2 bases from V and 2 from J; bases not matched to a gene: 4. CDR3 bases: TGCAGTGCTAGACCTAGCGGGGGGGCCCCCTACAATGAGCAGTTCTTC. Protein: CSARPSGGAPYNEQFF.

This clonotype appeared a few times. The chain has TRBV12-3 or TRBV12-4 and TRBJ2-5, with 7 nucleotides matching TRBD2. The CDR3 spans 13 residues. V lost 6 bases and J lost 4; bases outside the gene matches: 5. CDR3 loop: CASSRGEGETQYF. CDR3 nucleotide sequence: TGTGCCAGCAGCCGAGGGGAGGGAGAGACCCAGTACTTC.

The chain employs TRBV5-1 and TRBJ2-3; D perhaps matches TRBD1 (5 bases). Germline CDR1 SGHRS, CDR2 YFSETQ. The CDR3 is 13 amino acids. V was shortened by 4 bases and J by 4 bases, with 10 bases between the two germline ends. The CDR3 DNA sequence: TGCGCCAGCAGCATCCCAGGGTCAGATACGCAGTATTTT. Its protein product is CASSIPGSDTQYF.

This clonotype came up a few times. V usage is TRBV28 and J usage is TRBJ2-3, with a weak D call TRBD2 (5 bases). V lost 8 bases, J lost 4 bases, and 16 bases lay in between. This CDR3 contains 14 residues. Germline V gives CDR1 MDHEN, CDR2 SYDVKM. CDR3: CASRLAFQADTQYF. CDR3 nucleotide sequence: TGTGCCAGCCGCCTAGCATTCCAAGCAGATACGCAGTATTTT.

This chain connects TRBV7-9 to TRBJ1-5; D remains unclear. Trimming cost V 0 bases and J 5 bases, with 2 bases left between them. Germline loops: CDR1 SEHNR, CDR2 FQNEAQ (reference sequence). The CDR3 covers 12 residues. CDR3 nucleotide sequence: TGTGCCAGCAGCTTAGCCGATCAGCCCCAGCATTTT. Its protein product is CASSLADQPQHF.

This clonotype was counted ten times or more. This sequence joins TRBV7-3 and TRBJ2-2; TRBD1 aligns across 10 bases. CDR3 length equals 15 residues. V lost 5 bases and J lost 4; bases outside the gene matches: 4. Germline V lookup: CDR1 SGHTA, CDR2 FQGTGA. The CDR3 region has the DNA TGTGCCAGCAGCCGGGGACAGGGGTTCACCGGGGAGCTGTTTTTT. Translation: CASSRGQGFTGELFF.

The chain links TRBV4-3 to TRBJ2-1; D possibly uses TRBD1 or TRBD2 (5 bases each). This CDR3 contains 18 residues. Germline V gene lookup returns CDR1 LGHNA and CDR2 YSLEER. V lost 0 bases to trimming and J lost 2 bases, with 17 bases between them. Written as DNA, the CDR3 is TGCGCCAGCAGCCAAGATGACCCGGGGCGCCGCCCCTACAATGAGCAGTTCTTC. This gives the protein CASSQDDPGRRPYNEQFF.

This clonotype came up a few times. The V and J genes are TRBV12-3 or TRBV12-4 and TRBJ2-7, with D uncertain. Matching the DNA end better, TRBJ2-5 makes the J call doubtful. This CDR3 region has 14 residues. The CDR3 region is CASTAPEFRETQYF. The CDR3, as DNA: TGTGCCAGCACCGCCCCCGAATTCCGAGAGACCCAGTACTTC.

This clonotype occurred a few times. The rearrangement uses TRBV5-1 and TRBJ2-7; D is unclear. V lost 1 base and J lost 0, with 11 bases in between. The CDR3 consists of 15 residues. The V gene's germline CDR1 is SGHRS and CDR2 YFSETQ. The CDR3 loop reads CASSLSGVYSYEQYF. CDR3 sequence (DNA): TGCGCCAGCAGCTTGTCTGGGGTATACTCCTACGAGCAGTACTTC.

This clonotype was detected only a few times. The V gene is TRBV20-1, the J gene TRBJ2-5; D uncertain. The CDR3 has 14 residues. V shed 1 base and J shed 2 bases, with 11 bases lying between them. The germline V gene encodes CDR1 DFQATT and CDR2 SNEGSKA (reference sequence). CDR3 region: CSARGETAQETQYF. The DNA for the CDR3 is TGCAGTGCTAGAGGTGAAACAGCTCAAGAGACCCAGTACTTC.

This clonotype occurred many times. The gene calls are TRBV10-3 and TRBJ2-1; no firm D call. Trimming removed 4 bases from V and 10 bases from J, with 11 bases in between. Looked up from germline, CDR1 is ENHRY and CDR2 is SYGVKD. The CDR3 length is 12 residues. CDR3 nucleotide sequence: TGTGCCATCAGTGGACCCCTAATGGAGCAGTTCTTC. The encoded protein is CAISGPLMEQFF.

CDR3 DNA: TGTGCCAGCAGCCAAGATCGAGCGGGATCGGGCAATGAGCAGTACTTC. Its translation: CASSQDRAGSGNEQYF. The chain joins TRBV4-2 to TRBJ2-7; 7 bases are a match to TRBD2. CDR3 length: 16 amino acids. The germline gives CDR1 LGHNA, CDR2 YNFKEQ. V was pared by 0 bases and J by 7 bases, with 12 bases of the junction left unmatched.

This rearrangement joins TRBV9 to TRBJ2-5; the match to TRBD2 covers 9 bases. Looked up from germline, CDR1 is SGDLS and CDR2 is YYNGEE. With 3 bases clipped from V and 1 base from J, the junction kept 4 bases outside the gene matches. The CDR3 is made up of 15 amino acids. The CDR3 DNA is TGTGCCAGCAGCGACGGGACTAGCATCCAAGAGACCCAGTACTTC. Its translation is CASSDGTSIQETQYF.

The chain carries TRBV10-3 and TRBJ2-7; tentative D call: TRBD1 (5 bases). Germline CDR1 ENHRY, CDR2 SYGVKD. The V end lost 9 bases, the J end lost 3 bases, and 15 bases lay between the germline ends. The CDR3 is 13 amino acids. CDR3 in DNA: TGTGCCATGACGTCAGGGCCCAACTACGAGCAGTACTTC. This gives the protein CAMTSGPNYEQYF.

V gene TRBV28 combines with J gene TRBJ1-2; unclear D gene. This CDR3 has 13 amino acids. V was cut by 6 bases and J by 6 bases, with 14 bases left in between. The germline CDR1 and CDR2 sequences are MDHEN and SYDVKM. Here the CDR3 reads CASRPTLRNGYTF. CDR3 bases: TGTGCCAGCAGACCCACCCTACGCAATGGCTACACCTTC.

The V gene is TRBV28, the J gene TRBJ2-3; either TRBD1 or TRBD2 may supply D (5 bases each). Deletions cut 5 bases from V and 3 bases from J, with 15 bases between. CDR3 length: 15 amino acids. Looked up from germline, CDR1 is MDHEN and CDR2 is SYDVKM. The CDR3 loop is CASSAGTAGTDTQYF. Here the CDR3 DNA reads TGTGCCAGCAGTGCCGGGACCGCGGGTACAGATACGCAGTATTTT. Looking up the rest from reference TRBV28 and TRBJ2-3 gives the full variable domain: DVKVTQSSRYLVKRTGEKVFLECVQDMDHENMFWYRQDPGLGLRLIYFSYDVKMKEKGDIPEGYSVSREKKERFSLILESASTNQTSMYLCASSAGTAGTDTQYFGPGTRLTVL.

The chain recombines TRBV7-6 with TRBJ2-1; 11 bases match TRBD2. CDR3 size: 15 residues. Germline loops: CDR1 SGHVS, CDR2 FNYEAQ. Germline trimming cut 3 bases from V and 8 bases from J; bases unmatched to any gene: 6. The CDR3 sequence is CASSLGTSGGDEQFF. Here the CDR3 DNA reads TGTGCCAGCAGCTTGGGGACTAGCGGTGGGGATGAGCAGTTCTTC.

The gene calls are TRBV6-1 and TRBJ2-7; the D gene is possibly TRBD1 (5 bases). This CDR3 has 18 residues. The germline gives CDR1 MNHNS, CDR2 SASEGT. Trimming shortened V by 2 bases and J by 0 bases, and 20 bases separated the two germline ends. The CDR3, as DNA: TGTGCCAGCAGTGAATACCCTGGGCGACAGACGAGCTCCTACGAGCAGTACTTC. Amino acids: CASSEYPGRQTSSYEQYF.

This chain connects TRBV5-4 to TRBJ2-1; D is unclear. The CDR3 totals 14 residues. Germline V gene sequence: CDR1 SGHNT, CDR2 YYREEE (reference sequence). Trimming took off 6 bases at V and 8 bases at J, with 18 bases between the two ends. The CDR3 region is CASTIRGPRDEQFF. In DNA, the CDR3 is TGTGCCAGCACCATCCGCGGCCCTAGGGATGAGCAGTTCTTC.

This clonotype was seen a few times. The J gene is TRBJ2-3, the V gene TRBV7-2; unclear D gene. The CDR3 runs 13 residues. Trimming removed 8 bases from V and 0 bases from J, with 9 bases in between. Germline V gene data show CDR1 as SGHTA and CDR2 as FQGNSA. The CDR3 loop reads CASQRLSTDTQYF. CDR3 in DNA: TGTGCCAGCCAAAGACTGAGCACAGATACGCAGTATTTT.